Following are 18 T cell receptor beta chains from one sample sequenced in a study of T cell responses to AZD1222 COVID-19 vaccine. Method: immunoSEQ multiplex PCR; TCRdb's copy keeps in-frame clones and lacks some. The sample carries about 190,000 clones, almost 95% recorded once. The specimen was peripheral blood, collected on day 0 of AZD1222 vaccination. These receptors were taken from an adult in good health.

This rearrangement joins TRBV18 to TRBJ1-1, with D possibly matching TRBD1 (5 bases). From germline, CDR1 is KGHSH and CDR2 LQKENI. The CDR3 length is 14 residues. V shed 2 bases and J shed 3 bases, with 10 bases lying between them. The chain's CDR3 is CASSPRGKDTEAFF. As DNA, the CDR3 is TGTGCCAGCTCACCAAGGGGAAAGGACACTGAAGCTTTCTTT.

This chain joins TRBV6-5 and TRBJ2-1, with D hard to call. The CDR3 contains 15 residues. Germline lookup yields CDR1 MNHEY and CDR2 SVGAGI. Trimming cost V 0 bases and J 4 bases, with 10 bases left between them. This CDR3 is CASSYSRAGYNEQFF. The CDR3, as DNA: TGTGCCAGCAGTTACTCGAGAGCCGGGTACAATGAGCAGTTCTTC.

The chain is built from TRBV4-1 and TRBJ1-1; a possible D gene is TRBD1 (5 bases). Germline V lookup: CDR1 MGHRA, CDR2 YSYEKL. V lost 8 bases, J lost 4 bases, and 11 bases lay in between. CDR3 length equals 12 residues. For the CDR3, the DNA is TGCGCCAGCTCCAGGGACCGCACTGAAGCTTTCTTT. Amino acid sequence: CASSRDRTEAFF.

This clone was recorded once. The chain couples TRBV28 to TRBJ1-6; tentatively, D is TRBD1 (5 bases). Trimming took 4 bases from V and 10 from J, leaving 20 bases between them. This CDR3 has 16 amino acids. Germline V gene lookup returns CDR1 MDHEN and CDR2 SYDVKM. CDR3 bases: TGTGCCAGCAGTTCTCCTTTCTTAACTCGGGACTCACCCCTCCACTTT. Its protein product is CASSSPFLTRDSPLHF.

The chain joins TRBV7-6 to TRBJ2-7; 11 nucleotides agree with TRBD2. Germline CDR1 reads SGHVS; CDR2 reads FNYEAQ. The CDR3 is 18 residues long. V shed 5 bases and J 2 bases; nucleotides not matched to a gene: 14. The CDR3 DNA reads TGTGCCAGCAGCAAATGGGGCTCCGGGACTAGCGGAACCTACGAGCAGTACTTC. This encodes CASSKWGSGTSGTYEQYF.

The chain uses TRBV28 and TRBJ1-5, with 9 nucleotides matching TRBD1. This CDR3 contains 18 residues. Germline CDR1 and CDR2: MDHEN and SYDVKM. J gave up 3 bases and V 4 bases, and 13 bases lay outside the gene matches. The CDR3 bases are TGTGCCAGCAGTTCCGGCCCGATAGGGACAGGGCACAATCAGCCCCAGCATTTT. Translated: CASSSGPIGTGHNQPQHF. Combining the CDR3 with reference TRBV28 and TRBJ1-5 gives the whole variable domain DVKVTQSSRYLVKRTGEKVFLECVQDMDHENMFWYRQDPGLGLRLIYFSYDVKMKEKGDIPEGYSVSREKKERFSLILESASTNQTSMYLCASSSGPIGTGHNQPQHFGDGTRLSIL.

This chain connects TRBV5-4 to TRBJ2-7; TRBD2 aligns across 7 bases. The V gene end was trimmed by 3 bases and the J gene end by 3 bases; junction bases not matched to a gene: 3. The CDR3 covers 13 residues. Germline CDR1 and CDR2: SGHNT and YYREEE (reference sequence). The CDR3 loop reads CASSWSSGYEQYF. The CDR3 DNA sequence: TGTGCCAGCAGCTGGTCTAGCGGCTACGAGCAGTACTTC.

The rearrangement links TRBV28 to TRBJ2-7; TRBD2 agrees at 7 bases. This CDR3 contains 17 residues. CDR1 is MDHEN, CDR2 SYDVKM, per germline. V shed 7 bases, J shed 2 bases, and the junction held 17 bases outside the gene matches. The CDR3 sequence is CASTPPKGRAQAYEQYF. In DNA form, the CDR3 reads TGTGCCAGCACCCCCCCGAAAGGGAGGGCACAAGCCTACGAGCAGTACTTC.

The chain carries TRBV27 and TRBJ2-7; 10 bases are shared with TRBD2. Per the germline V gene, CDR1 is MNHEY and CDR2 is SMNVEV (reference sequence). The CDR3 is made up of 17 amino acids. V shed 2 bases, J shed 1 base, and the junction held 8 bases outside the gene matches. CDR3 protein: CASSLVPLAGSSYEQYF. CDR3 sequence (DNA): TGTGCCAGCAGTTTAGTGCCACTAGCGGGAAGTTCCTACGAGCAGTACTTC.

This clone showed up just a few times. The chain recombines TRBV5-5 with TRBJ1-6; D unresolved. The CDR3 is 15 amino acids. The V end was cut by 4 bases, the J end by 9 bases, with 17 bases between. CDR1 is SGHKS, CDR2 YYEKEE, per germline (reference sequence). CDR3 sequence reads: CASSPHNDGGSPLHF. CDR3 nucleotide sequence: TGTGCCAGCAGCCCCCATAACGACGGAGGTTCACCCCTCCACTTT.

The chain links TRBV6-5 to TRBJ1-5; 10 nucleotides match TRBD1. The V gene's germline CDR1 is MNHEY and CDR2 SVGAGI. The CDR3 loop spans 13 amino acids. V was pared by 5 bases and J by 6 bases, with 1 base of the junction left unmatched. The CDR3 sequence is CASSRTGGQPQHF. The CDR3, as DNA: TGTGCCAGCAGTCGGACAGGGGGTCAGCCCCAGCATTTT.

The chain links TRBV6-1 to TRBJ2-5, with D unresolved. Germline assignment: CDR1 MNHNS and CDR2 SASEGT. The CDR3 runs 12 residues. V dropped 10 bases and J dropped 1 base, with 10 bases sitting between them. The CDR3 reads CATLGLQETQYF. The CDR3 nucleotides read TGTGCCACCCTAGGGCTCCAAGAGACCCAGTACTTC.

V gene TRBV7-6 combines with J gene TRBJ2-5, with a weak D call TRBD1 (6 bases). The CDR3 is 15 residues long. Trimming left V 5 bases short and J 5 bases short, with 18 bases between. Germline-derived CDR1 and CDR2 are SGHVS and FNYEAQ. CDR3 coding DNA: TGTGCCAGCAGCCGAAATCGGGGACAAAGGGAGACCCAGTACTTC. It specifies CASSRNRGQRETQYF. The whole variable domain, filled in from reference TRBV7-6 and TRBJ2-5, reads GAGVSQSPRYKVTKRGQDVALRCDPISGHVSLYWYRQALGQGPEFLTYFNYEAQQDKSGLPNDRFSAERPEGSISTLTIQRTEQRDSAMYRCASSRNRGQRETQYFGPGTRLLVL.

The chain employs TRBV9 and TRBJ1-2; D is ambiguous. V shed 0 bases and J shed 4 bases, with 7 bases lying between them. CDR1 SGDLS and CDR2 YYNGEE come from the germline V gene. This CDR3 is 13 amino acids long. CDR3 DNA sequence: TGTGCCAGCAGCGTAGTTCCATCCTATGGCTACACCTTC. It yields the protein CASSVVPSYGYTF.

The chain joins TRBV7-8 to TRBJ2-7, with D maybe TRBD2 (5 bases). Germline values: CDR1 SGHVS, CDR2 FQNEAQ. This CDR3 comprises 14 residues. V was cut by 1 base and J by 6 bases, with 13 bases left in between. The chain's CDR3 is CASSLGAGPLEQYF. The CDR3 bases are TGTGCCAGCAGCTTAGGGGCGGGCCCACTCGAGCAGTACTTC. The full variable domain, completed using reference TRBV7-8 and TRBJ2-7, is GAGVSQSPRYKVAKRGQDVALRCDPISGHVSLFWYQQALGQGPEFLTYFQNEAQLDKSGLPSDRFFAERPEGSVSTLKIQRTQQEDSAVYLCASSLGAGPLEQYFGPGTRLTVT.

The chain has TRBV12-3 or TRBV12-4 and TRBJ1-5, with D possibly matching TRBD1 (5 bases). Trimming removed 7 bases at V and 2 bases at J, with 9 bases between. The CDR3 sequence is 13 residues long. CDR3 loop: CASTGVGNQPQHF. CDR3 sequence (DNA): TGTGCCAGCACGGGGGTCGGCAATCAGCCCCAGCATTTT.

The chain combines TRBV10-3 with TRBJ1-3; 10 nucleotides agree with TRBD1. This CDR3 has 14 residues. From germline, CDR1 is ENHRY and CDR2 SYGVKD. J gave up 3 bases and V 7 bases, and 3 bases lay outside the gene matches. DNA for the CDR3: TGTGCCATCACAAGGGACAGGGGTGGAAACACCATATATTTT. It specifies CAITRDRGGNTIYF.

This clone was counted once. The V gene is TRBV11-2, the J gene TRBJ1-6, with D tentatively TRBD1 (6 bases). The germline V gene encodes CDR1 SGHAT and CDR2 FQNNGV. V was trimmed by 1 base and J by 9 bases, leaving 13 bases between them. The CDR3 is 15 amino acids. CDR3 amino acids: CASSLARPRGSPLHF. The CDR3 DNA sequence: TGTGCCAGCAGCTTAGCTAGGCCCAGGGGTTCACCCCTCCACTTT.